These T cell receptor beta chains were read from a single sample in a study of T cell repertoires in aging, cancer and after chemotherapy. One entry per CDR3 protein results from TCRdb running MiXCR on the multiplex PCR reads. This repertoire shows about 10,000 distinct CDR3 sequences, over 35% found once; its top ten account for over 9.5%. Source material: blood. These TCRs come from a human donor in good health. Both conserved end residues are part of each CDR3. The order of the fields is D gene, clone size, J gene, V gene, CDR3 DNA, CDR3 protein. D genes are given only for firm matches. Size values are once, few and many counts, or a class for expanded clones, and some rows have none.

NA | NA | TRBJ1-2 | TRBV15 | TGTGCCACCAGCTCCCCGGCAGGTGGAAACTATGGCTACACCTTC | CATSSPAGGNYGYTF
NA | medium-sized | TRBJ2-3 | TRBV11-1 | TGTGCCAGCAGCTTAGAATTAGGTCGCACAGATACGCAGTATTTT | CASSLELGRTDTQYF
NA | NA | TRBJ2-7 | TRBV6-1 | TGTGCCAGCAGTGAAATGGTCGCAGGGTCCTTCTCCTACGAGCAGTACTTC | CASSEMVAGSFSYEQYF
TRBD2 | few | TRBJ2-3 | TRBV6-5 | TGTGCCAGCAGAGAGACTAGCGGGAGCCCAGATACGCAGTATTTT | CASRETSGSPDTQYF
NA | NA | TRBJ1-4 | TRBV20-1 | TGCAGTGCTAGAGATCAAGAGGGAGGTGGTGAAAAACTGTTTTTT | CSARDQEGGGEKLFF
NA | NA | TRBJ2-7 | TRBV27 | TGTGCCAGCAGTTTAGCCCCGGGGGTTTACGAGCAGTACTTC | CASSLAPGVYEQYF
NA | NA | TRBJ2-7 | TRBV6-5 | TGTGCCAGCAGGTCCGGGACCAAATACGAGCAGTACTTC | CASRSGTKYEQYF
TRBD2 | NA | TRBJ2-1 | TRBV6-5 | TGTGCCAGCAGTGAGTTAGCGGGAGGTATCTCCTACAATGAGCAGTTCTTC | CASSELAGGISYNEQFF
NA | NA | TRBJ1-5 | TRBV27 | TGTGCCAGCAGTTTGGCCCCGGGAAGCAATCAGCCCCAGCATTTT | CASSLAPGSNQPQHF
TRBD1 | NA | TRBJ1-6 | TRBV19 | TGTGTCAGTAGTTTTGGGACAGAAAATAATTCACCCCTCCACTTT | CVSSFGTENNSPLHF
TRBD2 | few | TRBJ2-5 | TRBV6-1 | TGTGCCAGCAGTGAAGCAGCGGGAGGAGGGGAGACCCAGTACTTC | CASSEAAGGGETQYF
NA | NA | TRBJ2-3 | TRBV6-6 | TGTGCCAGCAGTTCCCTAGATGATACGCAGTATTTT | CASSSLDDTQYF
NA | few | TRBJ2-7 | TRBV27 | TGTGCCAGCAGTTTCGTCTTTGGCTCCTACGAGCAGTACTTC | CASSFVFGSYEQYF
TRBD2 | once | TRBJ2-7 | TRBV13 | TGCGCCAGCAGCTATGCGGGAGAAGTCTCCGAGCAGTACTTC | CASSYAGEVSEQYF